The TCR beta chain under discussion was sequenced for a study of blood T cell repertoires in COVID-19 (dated by TCRdb to 2019 to 2021). A note on the overall study: The collaborator samples originated in the United States, Italy and Spain and spanned the acute and convalescent phases of COVID-19. The material from the prospective study consisted of cDNA or gDNA derived from T cells, B-cell-depleted T cells, or PBMCs. The dataset comprised deeply sampled blood TCRbeta repertoires from subjects exposed to, actively infected with, or recovered from COVID-19. The repertoires were made available in a free public database intended to serve as a resource for research on the immune response to SARS-CoV-2. Samples came from the ongoing ImmuneRACE study (first 160 participants) plus 1,254 subjects from 6 global collaborators. Sample metadata almost always included a de-identified subject ID, COVID-19 status, age in years and sex. Where available, HLA class I and class II types were obtained from metadata supplied by the sample provider rather than from assay-based typing.

The germline V gene (reference sequence) yields LNHDA for CDR1 and SQIVND for CDR2. The CDR3 runs 15 residues from the cysteine to the phenylalanine. The DNA shown is the 45-base CDR3, in frame from base 1. V is trimmed back by 5 bases and J by 4 bases, and the junction contains 7 bases that no gene match accounts for. To note about this clone: Its antigen remains unidentified. No much larger clonotype is one base removed from it; base qualities were not supplied.

The collaborating institutions used their own protocols to collect whole blood in K2EDTA tubes. For TCRbeta analysis, collaborators shipped samples in one of three forms: frozen whole blood, isolated PBMCs, or DNA extracted from either of those sample types. TCRbeta CDR3 regions were amplified from genomic DNA by means of the immunoSEQ Assay, a bias-controlled multiplex PCR. The study's processing was this. The number of nucleated cells in each sample was estimated by amplification of reference gene primers within the assay. Sequence reads were collapsed and filtered to measure the absolute abundance of every unique TCRbeta CDR3 rearrangement. Productive Simpson clonality was computed per sample as the square root of Simpson's diversity index over productive rearrangements. TCRdb retrieved this table from immuneACCESS and kept in-frame rearrangements only. Not all clones are present; in checked studies, unresolved V genes account for under half, and no reason is known for the remainder. The V and J calls and clone size are taken from that table; D and trimming were inferred from the DNA. The sample has tens of thousands of clones on record, 90% of them singletons. The biggest ten clones account for roughly 6.1% of the sample.

The investigation overall reported the following: The amount of clinical and demographic metadata varied by source and participant and was provided uncurated.

This receptor was taken from a human donor in a cohort sampled during active COVID-19. The chain uses TRBV19 and TRBJ2-1, with 8 bases in between that match TRBD2. Material for sequencing was peripheral blood. The CDR3 protein sequence reads: CASSATSGKYNEQFF. The nucleotide sequence is TGTGCCAGTAGTGCAACTAGCGGCAAGTACAATGAGCAGTTCTTC.